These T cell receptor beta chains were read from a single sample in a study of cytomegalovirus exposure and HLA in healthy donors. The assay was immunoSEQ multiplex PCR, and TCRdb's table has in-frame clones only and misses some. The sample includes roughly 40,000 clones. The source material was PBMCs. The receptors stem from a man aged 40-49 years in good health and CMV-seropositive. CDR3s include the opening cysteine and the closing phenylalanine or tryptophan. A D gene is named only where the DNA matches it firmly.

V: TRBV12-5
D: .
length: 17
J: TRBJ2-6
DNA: TGTGCTAGTGGTTTGTTACAGGGACGATCTGGGGCCAACGTCCTGACTTTC
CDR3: CASGLLQGRSGANVLTF

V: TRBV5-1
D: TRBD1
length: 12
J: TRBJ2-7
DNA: TGCGCCAGCAGCTGGACAGGGGACGAGCAGTACTTC
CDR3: CASSWTGDEQYF

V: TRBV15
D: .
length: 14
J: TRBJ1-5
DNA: TGTGCCACCACCCCGATGGGGCCAAATCAGCCCCAGCATTTT
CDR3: CATTPMGPNQPQHF

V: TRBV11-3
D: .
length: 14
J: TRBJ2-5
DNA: TGTGCCAGCAGCTCCTCAAGGGGTGGGGAGACCCAGTACTTC
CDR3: CASSSSRGGETQYF

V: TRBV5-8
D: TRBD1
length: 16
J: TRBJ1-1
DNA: TGTGCCAGCAGCTTATACAGGGGCCCAATGAACACTGAAGCTTTCTTT
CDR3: CASSLYRGPMNTEAFF

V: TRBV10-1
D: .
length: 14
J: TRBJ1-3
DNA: TGCGCCAGCAGCCCAGGGGACTCTGGAAACACCATATATTTT
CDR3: CASSPGDSGNTIYF

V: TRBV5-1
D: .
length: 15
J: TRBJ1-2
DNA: TGCGCCAGCAGCTTGGACCAGGGTCAGGACTATGGCTACACCTTC
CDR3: CASSLDQGQDYGYTF

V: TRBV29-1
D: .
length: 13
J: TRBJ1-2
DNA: TGCAGCGTACAGGGAGTCGGTCCGTATGGCTACACCTTC
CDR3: CSVQGVGPYGYTF

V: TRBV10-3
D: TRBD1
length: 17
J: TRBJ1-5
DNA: TGTGCCATCAGTGAGGGGGACAGGGTGTCGGGGACTCAGCCCCAGCATTTT
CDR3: CAISEGDRVSGTQPQHF

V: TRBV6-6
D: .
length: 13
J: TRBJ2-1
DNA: TGTGCCAGCGAATCAGGGAACCTCAATGAGCAGTTCTTC
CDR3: CASESGNLNEQFF

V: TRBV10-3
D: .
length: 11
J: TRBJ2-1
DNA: TGTGCCATCATCATTAGCGGAGAGCAGTTCTTC
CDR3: CAIIISGEQFF

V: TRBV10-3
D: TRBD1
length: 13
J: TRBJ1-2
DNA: TGTGCCATCAGTGGGGGACAGGACTATGGCTACACCTTC
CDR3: CAISGGQDYGYTF

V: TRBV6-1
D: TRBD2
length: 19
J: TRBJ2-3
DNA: TGTGCCAGCAGTGTAGGCGGACTAGCGGGAGGGTTGGTTGCAGATACGCAGTATTTT
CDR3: CASSVGGLAGGLVADTQYF

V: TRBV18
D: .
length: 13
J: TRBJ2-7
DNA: TGTGCCAGCTCACCACCTCAAGCTCGAGAGCAGTACTTC
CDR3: CASSPPQAREQYF

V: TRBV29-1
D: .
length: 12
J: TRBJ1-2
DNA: TGCAGCTCCCCCCAGGGAACGGGTGGCTACACCTTC
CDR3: CSSPQGTGGYTF

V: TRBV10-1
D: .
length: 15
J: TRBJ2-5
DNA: TGCGCCAGCAGTGAGTCTATCGGGATCCAAGAGACCCAGTACTTC
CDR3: CASSESIGIQETQYF

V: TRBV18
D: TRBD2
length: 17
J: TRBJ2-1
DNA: TGTGCCAGCTCAACTAGCGGGAGACTTAGAGGGAACAATGAGCAGTTCTTC
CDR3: CASSTSGRLRGNNEQFF

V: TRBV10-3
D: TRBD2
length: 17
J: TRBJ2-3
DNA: TGTGCCATCAGTGAGGGGACTAGCGGGAGAAACACAGATACGCAGTATTTT
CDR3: CAISEGTSGRNTDTQYF

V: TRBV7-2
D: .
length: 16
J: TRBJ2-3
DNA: TGTGCCAGCAGCTTAGCTACGGGGTTGGGCACAGATACGCAGTATTTT
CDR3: CASSLATGLGTDTQYF

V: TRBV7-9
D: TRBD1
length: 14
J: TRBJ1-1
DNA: TGTGCCAGCAGAAATCAGGGGGCGAACACTGAAGCTTTCTTT
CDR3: CASRNQGANTEAFF

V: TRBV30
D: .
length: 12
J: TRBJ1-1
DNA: TGTGCCTGGAACATGGGCGGGGCTGAAGCTTTCTTT
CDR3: CAWNMGGAEAFF

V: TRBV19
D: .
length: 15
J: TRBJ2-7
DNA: TGTGCCAGTAGCAATAGACAGGATTTCGAATACGAGCAGTACTTC
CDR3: CASSNRQDFEYEQYF

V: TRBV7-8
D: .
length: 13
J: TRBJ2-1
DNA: TGTGCCAGCAGCTCCGCCGCGAGCAATGAGCAGTTCTTC
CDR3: CASSSAASNEQFF

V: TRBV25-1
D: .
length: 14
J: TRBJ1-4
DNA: TGTGCCAGCAGTGTGATGGCCGATAATGAAAAACTGTTTTTT
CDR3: CASSVMADNEKLFF

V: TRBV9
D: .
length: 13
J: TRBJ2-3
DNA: TGTGCCAGCAGCGTAGGACTAGCAGATACGCAGTATTTT
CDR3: CASSVGLADTQYF

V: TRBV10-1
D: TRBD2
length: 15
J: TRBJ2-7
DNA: TGCGCCAGCGCCGGGACTAGCGGGGACTCCTACGAGCAGTACTTC
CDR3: CASAGTSGDSYEQYF

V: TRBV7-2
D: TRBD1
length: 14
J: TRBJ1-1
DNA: TGTGCCAGCAGCAGAGGGGACAGGCGAACTGAAGCTTTCTTT
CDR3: CASSRGDRRTEAFF

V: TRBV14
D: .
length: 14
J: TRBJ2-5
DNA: TGTGCCAGCAGCCAAGATCTTAGAGCGGAGACCCAGTACTTC
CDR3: CASSQDLRAETQYF

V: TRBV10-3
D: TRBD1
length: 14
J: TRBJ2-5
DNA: TGTGCCATCAGTGAAGGGACAGTACAAGAGACCCAGTACTTC
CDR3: CAISEGTVQETQYF

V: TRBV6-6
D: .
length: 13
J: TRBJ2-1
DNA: TGTGCCAGCAGTGGCACTAGGGAGAATGAGCAGTTCTTC
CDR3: CASSGTRENEQFF

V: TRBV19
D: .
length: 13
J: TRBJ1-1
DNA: TGTGCCAGTAGTATAATTCTCAGGGGTGAAGCTTTCTTT
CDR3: CASSIILRGEAFF

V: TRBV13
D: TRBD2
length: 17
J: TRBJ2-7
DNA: TGTGCCAGCAGCTTAGTGGGACTAGCGGGAGGATTCTACGAGCAGTACTTC
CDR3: CASSLVGLAGGFYEQYF

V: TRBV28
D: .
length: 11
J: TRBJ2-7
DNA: TGTGCCAGCAGTCCAAACTACGAGCAGTACTTC
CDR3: CASSPNYEQYF

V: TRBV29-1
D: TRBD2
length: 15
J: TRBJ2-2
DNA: TGCAGCGCCCTCGGACTAGCGGCGAACACCGGGGAGCTGTTTTTT
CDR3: CSALGLAANTGELFF

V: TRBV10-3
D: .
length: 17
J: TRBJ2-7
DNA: TGTGCCATCAGTGGGGGGCAGGGGACAAGCGGGACCTACGAGCAGTACTTC
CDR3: CAISGGQGTSGTYEQYF

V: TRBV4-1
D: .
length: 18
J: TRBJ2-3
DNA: TGCGCCAGCAGCCATCGGACCCAGAAACTAGATAGCACAGATACGCAGTATTTT
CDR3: CASSHRTQKLDSTDTQYF

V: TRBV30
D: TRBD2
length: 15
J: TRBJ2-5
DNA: TGTGCCTGGAGTGTAACTAGCGGGAGCCAGGAGACCCAGTACTTC
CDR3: CAWSVTSGSQETQYF

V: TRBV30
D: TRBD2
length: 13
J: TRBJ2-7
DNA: TGTGCCTGGAGTCCCGGGACTAGCGGTTTTCAGTACTTC
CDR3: CAWSPGTSGFQYF

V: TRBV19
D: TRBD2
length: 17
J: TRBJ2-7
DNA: TGTGCCAGCCGACTCGGGACTAGCGGGCCAAGCTCCTACGAGCAGTACTTC
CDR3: CASRLGTSGPSSYEQYF

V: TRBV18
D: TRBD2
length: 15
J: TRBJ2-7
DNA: TGTGCCAGCTCACCACCGGGACTAGCATCCCACGAGCAGTACTTC
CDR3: CASSPPGLASHEQYF

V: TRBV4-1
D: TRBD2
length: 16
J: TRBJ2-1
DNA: TGCGCCAGCAGCCTCACCGGGACTAGCGGGTCGGATGAGCAGTTCTTC
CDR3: CASSLTGTSGSDEQFF

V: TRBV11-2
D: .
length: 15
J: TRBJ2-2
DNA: TGTGCCAGCAGCTTACGGGGATCTCCCACCGGGGAGCTGTTTTTT
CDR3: CASSLRGSPTGELFF

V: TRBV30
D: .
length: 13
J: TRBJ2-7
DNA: TGTGCCTACCGGCAGGGCGGCTCCTACGAGCAGTACTTC
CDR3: CAYRQGGSYEQYF

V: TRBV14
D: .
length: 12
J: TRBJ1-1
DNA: TGTGCCAGCAGCCAACAGGGGAATAGAGCTTTCTTT
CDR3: CASSQQGNRAFF

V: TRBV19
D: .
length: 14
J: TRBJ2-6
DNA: TGTGCCAGTAATGTTAACTCTGGGGCCAACGTCCTGACTTTT
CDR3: CASNVNSGANVLTF

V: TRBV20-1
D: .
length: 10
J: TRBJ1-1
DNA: TGCAGTGCTAGACGCACTGAAGCTTTCTTT
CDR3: CSARRTEAFF

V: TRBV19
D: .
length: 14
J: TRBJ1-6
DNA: TGTGCCAGTAGGGAGGACTCCTATAATTCACCCCTCCACTTT
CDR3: CASREDSYNSPLHF

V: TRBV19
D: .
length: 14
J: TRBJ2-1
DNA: TGTGCCAGTAGTGTTAGCGCGACCTACAATGAGCAGTTCTTC
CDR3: CASSVSATYNEQFF

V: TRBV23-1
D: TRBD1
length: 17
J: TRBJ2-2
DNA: TGCGCCAGCAGTCAAAAGGGACAGGGTGAAGTAAACGGGGAGCTGTTTTTT
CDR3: CASSQKGQGEVNGELFF

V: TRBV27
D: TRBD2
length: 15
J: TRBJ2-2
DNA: TGTGCCAGCGGCGAAAGCGGGAGGTACCCCGGGGAGCTGTTTTTT
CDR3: CASGESGRYPGELFF

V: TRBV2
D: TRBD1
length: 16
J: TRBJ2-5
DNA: TGTGCCAGCAGGAGTTTGAGAGCAGGGGGTGCGGAGACCCAGTACTTC
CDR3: CASRSLRAGGAETQYF

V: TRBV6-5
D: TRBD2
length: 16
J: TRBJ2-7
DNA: TGTGCCAGCAGTTACAGTGGCGGGACTACAAGCTACGAGCAGTACTTC
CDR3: CASSYSGGTTSYEQYF

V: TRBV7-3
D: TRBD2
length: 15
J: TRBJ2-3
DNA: TGTGCCAGCAGCTCCAGCGGGAGTGGAATAGATACGCAGTATTTT
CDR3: CASSSSGSGIDTQYF

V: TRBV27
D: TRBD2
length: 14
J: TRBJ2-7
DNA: TGTGCCAGCAGTGCTCCGGGACTAGGAGGCGAGCAGTACTTC
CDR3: CASSAPGLGGEQYF

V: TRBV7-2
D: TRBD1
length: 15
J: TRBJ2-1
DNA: TGTGCCAGCAGCTTAGGACAGGGGAGCTACAATGAGCAGTTCTTC
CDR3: CASSLGQGSYNEQFF

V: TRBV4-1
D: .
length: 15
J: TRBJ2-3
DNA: TGCGCCAGCAGCGCTGGGCGGGACGGCACAGATACGCAGTATTTT
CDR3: CASSAGRDGTDTQYF